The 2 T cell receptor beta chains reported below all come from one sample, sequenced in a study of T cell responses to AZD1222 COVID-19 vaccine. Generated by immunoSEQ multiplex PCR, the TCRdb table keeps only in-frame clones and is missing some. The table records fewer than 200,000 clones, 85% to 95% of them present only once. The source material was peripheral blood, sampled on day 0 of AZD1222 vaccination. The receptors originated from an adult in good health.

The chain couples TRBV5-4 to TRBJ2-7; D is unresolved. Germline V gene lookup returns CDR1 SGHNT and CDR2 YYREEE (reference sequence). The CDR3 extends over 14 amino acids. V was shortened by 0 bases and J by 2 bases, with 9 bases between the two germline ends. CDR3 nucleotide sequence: TGTGCCAGCAGCTTGGGACGGGCTACCTACGAGCAGTACTTC. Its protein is CASSLGRATYEQYF.

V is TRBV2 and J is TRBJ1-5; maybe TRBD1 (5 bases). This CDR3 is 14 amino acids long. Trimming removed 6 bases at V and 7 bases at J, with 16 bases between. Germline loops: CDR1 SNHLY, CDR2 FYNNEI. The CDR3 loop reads CASRGDGSGQPQHF. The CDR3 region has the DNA TGTGCCAGCAGGGGGGACGGATCAGGGCAGCCCCAGCATTTT.